What follows are 25 T cell receptor beta chains derived from one specimen sequenced in a study of blood T cell repertoires in COVID-19. Using immunoSEQ multiplex PCR, the repertoire was profiled, and TCRdb retains in-frame clones only, with some absent. This table holds over 250,000 clones, approximately 88% found once. What was sequenced was peripheral blood. All receptors come from a woman aged 25 to 39 with acute or convalescent COVID-19.

This chain uses TRBV6-2 or TRBV6-3 with TRBJ2-3; 12 bases are shared with TRBD2. The CDR3 sequence is 17 residues long. Germline V lookup: CDR1 MNHEY, CDR2 SVGEGT. The junction had 10 bases not matched to a gene; V was cut back by 4 bases and J by 5 bases. In nucleotides, the CDR3 is TGTGCCAGCAGTTCCCCGACTAGCGGGAGAGGAGGAGATACGCAGTATTTT. Residues: CASSSPTSGRGGDTQYF.

This chain connects TRBV15 to TRBJ1-1, with D tentatively TRBD1 (5 bases). Trimming took off 1 base at V and 4 bases at J, with 13 bases between the two ends. The germline gives CDR1 LNHNV, CDR2 YYDKDF (reference sequence). This CDR3 region has 15 residues. The CDR3 sequence: CATSRVGSGPTEAFF. Written as DNA, the CDR3 is TGTGCCACCAGCAGAGTTGGGTCAGGGCCCACTGAAGCTTTCTTT.

The chain links TRBV27 to TRBJ2-5, with 13 bases that match TRBD2. The CDR3 runs 18 residues. The germline CDR1 and CDR2 sequences are MNHEY and SMNVEV (reference sequence). The junction had 14 bases not matched to a gene; V was cut back by 3 bases and J by 7 bases. CDR3 in amino acids: CASSFGTTWTSGRGTQYF. The CDR3 DNA follows: TGTGCCAGCAGTTTCGGCACGACGTGGACTAGCGGGAGAGGGACCCAGTACTTC.

The chain combines TRBV4-3 with TRBJ2-3; possibly TRBD2 for D (5 bases). The V gene's germline CDR1 is LGHNA and CDR2 YSLEER. This CDR3 comprises 15 residues. Trimming shortened V by 1 base and J by 2 bases, and 10 bases separated the two germline ends. CDR3 sequence: CASSQAGLHTDTQYF. The CDR3 DNA follows: TGCGCCAGCAGCCAAGCGGGGTTACACACAGATACGCAGTATTTT.

On this clone: One end of the junction fails to match germline, which may point to a read error. This chain connects TRBV5-4 to TRBJ1-1; D is perhaps TRBD1 (6 bases). The CDR3 consists of 11 residues. Germline CDR1 SGHNT, CDR2 YYREEE (reference sequence). The CDR3 DNA reads TGTGCCAACAGCTACGGACAGGAAGCTTTCTTT. It encodes CANSYGQEAFF.

The J gene is TRBJ2-1, the V gene TRBV19; D may be TRBD1 (7 bases). CDR1 and CDR2 from the germline V gene are LNHDA and SQIVND (reference sequence). The CDR3 totals 15 residues. V lost 9 bases, J lost 2 bases, and 17 bases lay in between. The CDR3 reads CASRLGGEPYNEQFF. The CDR3 DNA reads TGTGCCAGCCGACTAGGGGGCGAACCCTACAATGAGCAGTTCTTC.

This chain joins TRBV5-6 and TRBJ2-7, with TRBD2 matching over 12 bases. The length of the CDR3 is 15 residues. Germline loops: CDR1 SGHDT, CDR2 YYEEEE. V lost 5 bases to trimming and J lost 5 bases; unmatched junction nucleotides: 8. The CDR3 spells CASSFGTSGWDEQYF. The CDR3 region has the DNA TGTGCCAGCAGTTTTGGGACTAGCGGGTGGGACGAGCAGTACTTC. Combining the CDR3 with reference TRBV5-6 and TRBJ2-7 gives the whole variable domain DAGVTQSPTHLIKTRGQQVTLRCSPKSGHDTVSWYQQALGQGPQFIFQYYEEEERQRGNFPDRFSGHQFPNYSSELNVNALLLGDSALYLCASSFGTSGWDEQYFGPGTRLTVT.

The chain combines TRBV13 with TRBJ2-7; D gene unclear. Germline V gene lookup returns CDR1 PRHDT and CDR2 FYEKMQ (reference sequence). The CDR3 is 12 residues long. Trimming stripped 2 bases from V and 7 bases from J, with 9 bases between. The CDR3 spells CASSLNPEEQYF. The CDR3 region has the DNA TGTGCCAGCAGCTTAAACCCCGAGGAGCAGTACTTC. The whole variable domain, filled in from reference TRBV13 and TRBJ2-7, reads AAGVIQSPRHLIKEKRETATLKCYPIPRHDTVYWYQQGPGQDPQFLISFYEKMQSDKGSIPDRFSAQQFSDYHSELNMSSLELGDSALYFCASSLNPEEQYFGPGTRLTVT.

CDR3 nucleotides: TGTGCCAGCTCACCCAAAGCCCCGTCGGGGGAGCTGTTTTTT. Translated, it gives CASSPKAPSGELFF. The chain recombines TRBV18 with TRBJ2-2; no clear D gene. Trimming cost V 3 bases and J 8 bases, with 13 bases left between them. CDR3 length: 14 residues. Germline CDR1 KGHSH, CDR2 LQKENI.

The chain recombines TRBV27 with TRBJ2-4; 7 bases are shared with TRBD2. The junction had 9 bases not matched to a gene; V was cut back by 5 bases and J by 11 bases. This CDR3 region has 13 residues. Per germline, CDR1 MNHEY and CDR2 SMNVEV (reference sequence). CDR3 nucleotide sequence: TGTGCCAGCAGTGCCACCGGGGGGACCCTTCAGTACTTC. It specifies CASSATGGTLQYF.

This chain links TRBV2 with TRBJ2-5, with a possible D match to TRBD2 (7 bases). Trimming shortened V by 6 bases and J by 4 bases, and 21 bases separated the two germline ends. In germline, CDR1 is SNHLY, CDR2 FYNNEI. The CDR3 contains 16 residues. The CDR3 region is CASRGCAGEGGETQYF. The CDR3 DNA reads as TGTGCCAGCAGGGGGTGCGCGGGAGAAGGGGGAGAGACCCAGTACTTC.

This clone appeared once. This rearrangement joins TRBV11-2 to TRBJ1-1; 7 nucleotides align to TRBD1. Germline values: CDR1 SGHAT, CDR2 FQNNGV. With 6 bases clipped from V and 4 bases from J, the junction kept 2 bases outside the gene matches. The CDR3 loop spans 12 amino acids. CDR3 protein: CASRQGGTEAFF. In DNA form, the CDR3 reads TGTGCCAGCAGGCAGGGGGGCACTGAAGCTTTCTTT.

The chain is built from TRBV19 and TRBJ2-3; TRBD1 agrees at 7 bases. Germline V gene sequence: CDR1 LNHDA, CDR2 SQIVND (reference sequence). The junction had 2 bases not matched to a gene; V was cut back by 4 bases and J by 4 bases. The CDR3 is 13 amino acids. Here the CDR3 reads CASSNQGADTQYF. CDR3 DNA sequence: TGTGCCAGTAGTAACCAGGGGGCAGATACGCAGTATTTT.

This clone showed up just once. Here the CDR3 DNA reads TGTGCCAGTAGCCCGGGACAGCAAGAGACCCAGTACTTC. Its protein product is CASSPGQQETQYF. The J gene is TRBJ2-5, the V gene TRBV19; TRBD1 matches at 7 bases. The CDR3 consists of 13 residues. V lost 6 bases and J lost 2; bases outside the gene matches: 3. The germline CDR1 and CDR2 sequences are LNHDA and SQIVND (reference sequence).

V is TRBV19 and J is TRBJ2-7; D perhaps matches TRBD2 (6 bases). CDR1 and CDR2 from the germline V gene are LNHDA and SQIVND (reference sequence). The CDR3 extends over 14 amino acids. Trimming took 5 bases from V and 0 from J, leaving 11 bases between them. CDR3 protein: CASSAGGASYEQYF. The CDR3 region has the DNA TGTGCCAGTAGTGCCGGCGGGGCCTCCTACGAGCAGTACTTC. Full variable domain (rest looked up from reference TRBV19 and TRBJ2-7): DGGITQSPKYLFRKEGQNVTLSCEQNLNHDAMYWYRQDPGQGLRLIYYSQIVNDFQKGDIAEGYSVSREKKESFPLTVTSAQKNPTAFYLCASSAGGASYEQYFGPGTRLTVT.

The CDR3 DNA reads TGTGCCATCAACCCCGTGGGACTAGCGAGCGGTGAGCAGTTCTTC. This codes for CAINPVGLASGEQFF. This rearrangement joins TRBV5-4 to TRBJ2-1; 10 bases agree with TRBD2. The CDR3 is 15 residues long. V was clipped by 9 bases and J by 9 bases; unmatched bases: 15. Germline CDR1 reads SGHNT; CDR2 reads YYREEE (reference sequence). The variable domain in full, with the rest retrieved from reference TRBV5-4 and TRBJ2-1, is ETGVTQSPTHLIKTRGQQVTLRCSSQSGHNTVSWYQQALGQGPQFIFQYYREEENGRGNFPPRFSGLQFPNYSSELNVNALELDDSALYLCAINPVGLASGEQFFGPGTRLTVL.

The gene calls are TRBV6-2 or TRBV6-3 and TRBJ2-1; D gene uncertain. V dropped 6 bases and J dropped 4 bases, with 7 bases sitting between them. Germline loops: CDR1 MNHEY, CDR2 SVGEGT. The CDR3 is made up of 12 amino acids. CDR3 amino acids: CASSSMYNEQFF. The CDR3 coding sequence is TGTGCCAGCAGCTCTATGTACAATGAGCAGTTCTTC.

The chain has TRBV19 and TRBJ2-7; 7 bases agree with TRBD1. Per the germline V gene, CDR1 is LNHDA and CDR2 is SQIVND (reference sequence). The length of the CDR3 is 16 residues. V shed 5 bases and J 7 bases; nucleotides not matched to a gene: 17. The CDR3 here is CASSYLPGQRTGEQYF. The CDR3 DNA sequence: TGTGCCAGTAGTTACTTACCGGGACAGCGAACGGGGGAGCAGTACTTC.

The chain carries TRBV19 and TRBJ2-1; 13 bases map to TRBD2. With V trimmed by 5 bases and J by 4 bases, 8 bases remained unmatched. Germline V gene lookup returns CDR1 LNHDA and CDR2 SQIVND (reference sequence). This CDR3 spans 17 amino acids. The CDR3 loop reads CASSSPRGLAGYNEQFF. DNA of the CDR3: TGTGCCAGTAGTTCTCCCCGGGGACTAGCGGGGTACAATGAGCAGTTCTTC.

V gene TRBV19 combines with J gene TRBJ1-2; a weak D match, TRBD1 (6 bases). The CDR3 spans 16 residues. The germline gives CDR1 LNHDA, CDR2 SQIVND (reference sequence). V gave up 6 bases and J gave up 2 bases, with 19 bases separating them. CDR3 in amino acids: CASRPPGQNPNYGYTF. Written as DNA, the CDR3 is TGTGCCAGTAGGCCCCCTGGACAGAATCCAAACTATGGCTACACCTTC.

The chain couples TRBV20-1 to TRBJ2-3; D not certain. V lost 6 bases to trimming and J lost 6 bases, with 10 bases between them. CDR1 and CDR2 from the germline V gene are DFQATT and SNEGSKA (reference sequence). The CDR3 sequence is 11 residues long. DNA of the CDR3: TGCAGTGCCGGCCCCGGGGATACGCAGTATTTT. Translating gives CSAGPGDTQYF.

The chain uses TRBV11-2 and TRBJ1-1, with TRBD1 identical over 8 bases. The CDR3 totals 15 residues. Germline V gives CDR1 SGHAT, CDR2 FQNNGV. The junction had 6 bases not matched to a gene; V was cut back by 0 bases and J by 6 bases. This chain's CDR3 is CASSLDPGGAPEAFF. CDR3 DNA: TGTGCCAGCAGCTTAGATCCAGGGGGCGCCCCTGAAGCTTTCTTT.

This clone was seen just once. The chain combines TRBV7-2 with TRBJ2-7, with TRBD1 matching over 7 bases. The CDR3 runs to 15 residues. Germline V gene sequence: CDR1 SGHTA, CDR2 FQGNSA. Unmatched junction bases numbered 14, after V lost 5 bases and J lost 7 bases. The DNA of the CDR3 is TGTGCCAGCAGCACCCGGACAGGTGGGGTATCTGAGCAGTACTTC. This sequence encodes CASSTRTGGVSEQYF.

This clone was seen a single time. The genes are TRBV5-1 and TRBJ2-2, with TRBD2 identical over 10 bases. The CDR3 sequence is 15 residues long. Per germline, CDR1 SGHRS and CDR2 YFSETQ. V lost 2 bases to trimming and J lost 4 bases; unmatched junction nucleotides: 2. This CDR3 reads CASSFSSGSTGELFF. CDR3 DNA sequence: TGCGCCAGCAGCTTCTCTAGCGGGAGCACCGGGGAGCTGTTTTTT.

V gene TRBV18 combines with J gene TRBJ2-6; D gene unclear. Germline-derived CDR1 and CDR2 are KGHSH and LQKENI. V lost 3 bases to trimming and J lost 0 bases, with 9 bases between them. This CDR3 region has 16 residues. As DNA, the CDR3 is TGTGCCAGCTCACCGATTCTACGCTCTGGGGCCAACGTCCTGACTTTC. This encodes CASSPILRSGANVLTF. Supplemented by reference TRBV18 and TRBJ2-6, the full variable domain reads NAGVMQNPRHLVRRRGQEARLRCSPMKGHSHVYWYRQLPEEGLKFMVYLQKENIIDESGMPKERFSAEFPKEGPSILRIQQVVRGDSAAYFCASSPILRSGANVLTFGAGSRLTVL.